This entry lists 18 T cell receptor beta chains sequenced from one sample in a study of T cells in Graves' hyperthyroidism and ophthalmopathy. Regions amplified from RNA transcripts were the TCR beta CDR3 regions. The HTBI primer set drove a first-round RT-PCR of the TCR CDR3. One entry per CDR3 protein results from TCRdb running MiXCR on the multiplex PCR reads. The sample consists of some 690,000 distinct CDR3 sequences, 17% of them appearing once. The sequencing input was blood. The receptors stem from a man over 45 with Graves' hyperthyroidism.

V and J are TRBV9 and TRBJ1-2, with D uncertain. CDR1 is SGDLS, CDR2 YYNGEE, per germline. V was shortened by 4 bases and J by 0 bases, with 16 bases between the two germline ends. The CDR3 extends over 16 amino acids. The CDR3 region is CASSPSSTASNYGYTF. CDR3 coding DNA: TGTGCCAGCAGCCCGTCAAGTACTGCTTCTAACTATGGCTACACCTTC.

There are a few counts of this clonotype. The chain employs TRBV20-1 and TRBJ2-2, with 7 bases that match TRBD2. The length of the CDR3 is 16 residues. V lost 6 bases to trimming and J lost 1 base; unmatched junction nucleotides: 11. Germline CDR1 reads DFQATT; CDR2 reads SNEGSKA (reference sequence). The CDR3 nucleotides read TGCAGTGCGGTCCGCCCCCAGCGGGAGAACACCGGGGAGCTGTTTTTT. The encoded protein is CSAVRPQRENTGELFF.

This clonotype was recorded a few times. The rearrangement joins TRBV3-1 to TRBJ2-7, with 7 positions matching TRBD1. With V trimmed by 6 bases and J by 3 bases, 14 bases remained unmatched. The CDR3 totals 16 residues. The germline gives CDR1 LGHDT, CDR2 YNNKEL (reference sequence). CDR3 nucleotide sequence: TGTGCCAGCAGTTTCTCCGGGACAGAGATCTTCTACGAGCAGTACTTC. Translation gives CASSFSGTEIFYEQYF.

This clonotype occurred many times. This chain uses TRBV12-3 or TRBV12-4 with TRBJ1-2; 7 nucleotides match TRBD1. J was trimmed by 4 bases and V by 5 bases; bases with no gene match: 10. This CDR3 contains 15 residues. CDR3 DNA: TGTGCCAGCAGTCGAACAGGGGCGCTTAGCTATGGCTACACCTTC. This sequence encodes CASSRTGALSYGYTF.

This clonotype has at least ten counts. This sequence joins TRBV2 and TRBJ2-5, with a possible D match to TRBD1 (6 bases). The CDR3 has 13 residues. Germline V gene sequence: CDR1 SNHLY, CDR2 FYNNEI. Trimming left V 5 bases short and J 3 bases short, with 10 bases between. CDR3 nucleotides: TGTGCCAGCAGTTGGGACACAGAAGAGACCCAGTACTTC. Protein sequence: CASSWDTEETQYF.

This clonotype occurred many times. The V gene is TRBV6-2 or TRBV6-3, the J gene TRBJ2-7; D gene unclear. The CDR3 runs to 13 residues. The germline CDR1 and CDR2 sequences are MNHEY and SVGEGT. Trimming stripped 2 bases from V and 1 base from J, with 6 bases between. CDR3 DNA sequence: TGTGCCAGCAGTTACCCAGCTTCCTACGAGCAGTACTTC. Translation: CASSYPASYEQYF.

This clonotype was found a few times. This sequence joins TRBV27 and TRBJ1-2; D not resolved. From germline, CDR1 is MNHEY and CDR2 SMNVEV (reference sequence). V lost 9 bases to trimming and J lost 4 bases, with 18 bases between them. The CDR3 has 14 amino acids. DNA for the CDR3: TGTGCCAGGGTTTTGGATACCATCACCTATGGCTACACCTTC. Translated, it gives CARVLDTITYGYTF.

This clonotype was recorded many times. The V call is TRBV7-2, the J call TRBJ1-4; no reliable D call. Germline values: CDR1 SGHTA, CDR2 FQGNSA. This CDR3 is 15 amino acids long. V gave up 1 base and J gave up 8 bases, with 14 bases separating them. The CDR3: CASSLVAGRVEKLFF. The CDR3 region has the DNA TGTGCCAGCAGCTTAGTCGCTGGGCGCGTCGAAAAACTGTTTTTT.

This clonotype was detected ten times or more. The chain carries TRBV20-1 and TRBJ2-5, with D uncertain. This CDR3 has 14 amino acids. The germline V gene encodes CDR1 DFQATT and CDR2 SNEGSKA (reference sequence). Trimming removed 0 bases from V and 4 bases from J, with 12 bases in between. The CDR3 sequence is CSAREPFSRETQYF. The CDR3 DNA reads as TGCAGTGCTAGAGAACCGTTTTCGCGAGAGACCCAGTACTTC.

The V and J genes are TRBV20-1 and TRBJ2-7; D gene unclear. Trimming pared 0 bases from V and 2 bases from J, leaving 14 bases between. The CDR3 extends over 15 amino acids. CDR1 DFQATT and CDR2 SNEGSKA come from the germline V gene (reference sequence). DNA of the CDR3: TGCAGTGCTAGAGATCACTCGGCGACTGCCTACGAGCAGTACTTC. Its protein is CSARDHSATAYEQYF.

This sequence joins TRBV3-1 and TRBJ1-1, with a weak D call TRBD1 (5 bases). The V gene's germline CDR1 is LGHDT and CDR2 YNNKEL (reference sequence). The CDR3 runs 12 residues. Trimming left V 2 bases short and J 9 bases short, with 10 bases between. CDR3 coding DNA: TGTGCCAGCAGCCAATCAGACAGTAAAGCTTTCTTT. Translation gives CASSQSDSKAFF. The entire variable domain, with the rest obtained from reference TRBV3-1 and TRBJ1-1, is as follows: DTAVSQTPKYLVTQMGNDKSIKCEQNLGHDTMYWYKQDSKKFLKIMFSYNNKELIINETVPNRFSPKSPDKAHLNLHINSLELGDSAVYFCASSQSDSKAFFGQGTRLTVV.

This clonotype has at least ten counts. The chain carries TRBV28 and TRBJ2-7, with D tentatively TRBD1 (6 bases). The V gene's germline CDR1 is MDHEN and CDR2 SYDVKM. The CDR3 sequence is 13 residues long. Trimming took 6 bases from V and 3 from J, leaving 12 bases between them. The CDR3 sequence is CASSPGHRYEQYF. The CDR3 nucleotides read TGTGCCAGCAGCCCGGGACATCGCTACGAGCAGTACTTC.

This clonotype has ten or more counts. The chain is built from TRBV7-9 and TRBJ1-1; D might be TRBD1 (6 bases). Germline V CDR1 and CDR2: SEHNR, FQNEAQ (reference sequence). Trimming removed 3 bases from V and 0 bases from J, with 11 bases in between. CDR3 size: 15 residues. The CDR3 DNA follows: TGTGCCAGCAGCTTCGACACAGGGATGAACACTGAAGCTTTCTTT. Encoded protein: CASSFDTGMNTEAFF.

This clonotype was counted ten times or more. The chain combines TRBV7-8 with TRBJ2-7; TRBD2 agrees at 9 bases. The CDR3 is 15 amino acids. Germline CDR1 is SGHVS and CDR2 is FQNEAQ. V was clipped by 4 bases and J by 6 bases; unmatched bases: 10. In DNA, the CDR3 is TGTGCCAGCAGCTCTCCGGGACTAGCTATAGGCGAGCAGTACTTC. This encodes CASSSPGLAIGEQYF.

This clonotype came up many times. V is TRBV27 and J is TRBJ1-1, with 7 bases identical to TRBD1. Losses at the gene ends were 4 bases for V and 11 bases for J; bases not matched to a gene: 10. The CDR3 is 13 amino acids. The germline V gene encodes CDR1 MNHEY and CDR2 SMNVEV (reference sequence). CDR3 in amino acids: CASSSFRGLGAFF. As DNA, the CDR3 is TGTGCCAGCAGTTCCTTTAGGGGGCTTGGTGCTTTCTTT.

There are many counts of this clonotype. The chain recombines TRBV20-1 with TRBJ2-7; TRBD2 aligns across 7 bases. Germline trimming cut 2 bases from V and 0 bases from J; bases unmatched to any gene: 4. Germline lookup yields CDR1 DFQATT and CDR2 SNEGSKA (reference sequence). The CDR3 sequence is 14 residues long. The CDR3 DNA reads TGCAGTGCTAGACCGGGGGAGGGCTCCTACGAGCAGTACTTC. The encoded protein is CSARPGEGSYEQYF.

The V call is TRBV15, the J call TRBJ2-7; perhaps TRBD2 as D (5 bases). Germline V gene sequence: CDR1 LNHNV, CDR2 YYDKDF (reference sequence). Trimming cost V 6 bases and J 2 bases, with 11 bases left between them. CDR3 length: 13 amino acids. The CDR3 sequence is CATSPPSTYEQYF. CDR3 DNA sequence: TGTGCCACCAGTCCCCCTAGCACCTACGAGCAGTACTTC.

This clonotype was detected many times. The rearrangement links TRBV28 to TRBJ2-1; tentatively, D is TRBD1 or TRBD2 (6 bases each). The length of the CDR3 is 13 residues. Per the germline V gene, CDR1 is MDHEN and CDR2 is SYDVKM. V shed 7 bases and J shed 3 bases, with 10 bases lying between them. The CDR3 sequence is CASTGGGYNEQFF. The DNA of the CDR3 is TGTGCCAGCACCGGAGGGGGCTACAATGAGCAGTTCTTC. Together with reference TRBV28 and TRBJ2-1, the CDR3 gives the full variable domain: DVKVTQSSRYLVKRTGEKVFLECVQDMDHENMFWYRQDPGLGLRLIYFSYDVKMKEKGDIPEGYSVSREKKERFSLILESASTNQTSMYLCASTGGGYNEQFFGPGTRLTVL.